Listed here is a single T cell receptor beta chain. These data come from a study of blood T cell repertoires in COVID-19. On the study more broadly: The samples span acute and convalescent COVID-19 from the United States, Italy and Spain. PBMCs, B-cell-depleted T cells, or T cells provided the cDNA or gDNA that made up the material.

The CDR3 sequence is 16 residues long. V lost 5 bases and J 6 bases, leaving 20 bases between the germline ends. Germline assignment: CDR1 MNHEY and CDR2 SMNVEV (reference sequence). Source study methods: By means of reference gene primer amplification, nucleated cell counts were estimated. TCRdb keeps only in-frame clones here, not all; method: immunoSEQ multiplex PCR. V, J and clone size derive from that table, while D and trimming were established from the DNA sequence. This sample has approximately 380,000 clones, with roughly 85% found just once. The TCR was taken from a young woman with acute or convalescent COVID-19. The sequenced sample was peripheral blood. V and J are TRBV27 and TRBJ2-1; D possibly corresponds to TRBD2 (6 bases). CDR3 protein: CASSPYGRTAFNEQFF. CDR3 bases: TGTGCCAGCAGTCCCTATGGGAGGACCGCGTTCAATGAGCAGTTCTTC.